Listed below are T cell receptor beta chains from one sample, sequenced in a study of TIL therapy for anti-PD-1-resistant metastatic lung cancer. Measured with immunoSEQ multiplex PCR; TCRdb has only the in-frame clones, and not every one. The sample shows roughly 970 clones, around 75% of them seen only once. The sequencing here drew on tumor tissue, taken at baseline. Source of these receptors: a person aged 25-85 years with non-small cell lung cancer. Each CDR3 is given with its conserved first and last residue. Each record gives: J gene, clone size, V gene, D gene, CDR3 protein, CDR3 DNA. A D gene is named only where the DNA matches it firmly. Expanded clones are given a class, and other clones once, few, many or no size at all.

TRBJ1-2,.,TRBV5-1,.,CASSLGQTKDGYTF,TGCGCCAGCAGCTTGGGACAAACGAAGGATGGCTACACCTTC
TRBJ1-2,.,TRBV4-1,TRBD1,CASSQGAGNGYTF,TGCGCCAGCAGTCAGGGGGCAGGGAATGGCTACACCTTC
TRBJ2-5,.,TRBV5-1,.,CASSLGGAEETQYF,TGCGCCAGCAGCTTAGGCGGGGCTGAGGAGACCCAGTACTTC
TRBJ1-1,.,TRBV27,.,CASSLLGGGVNTEAFF,TGTGCCAGCAGTTTATTGGGGGGCGGGGTGAACACTGAAGCTTTCTTT
TRBJ1-6,once,TRBV7-6,.,CASSRRQAGSPLHF,TGTGCCAGCAGCCGACGACAGGCGGGCTCACCCCTCCACTTT
TRBJ2-3,.,TRBV7-7,TRBD2,CASSLIDLGLAGGNTDTQYF,TGTGCCAGCAGCTTAATCGATTTGGGACTAGCGGGGGGGAACACAGATACGCAGTATTTT
TRBJ2-7,few,TRBV19,.,CASSIGAGSYEQYF,TGTGCCAGTAGTATCGGGGCAGGCTCCTACGAGCAGTACTTC
TRBJ1-2,.,TRBV18,TRBD1,CASSPGGQGEYGYTF,TGTGCCAGCTCACCGGGCGGACAGGGCGAATATGGCTACACCTTC
TRBJ1-1,.,TRBV5-6,TRBD1,CASSFGVDRGFTEAFF,TGTGCCAGCAGCTTTGGGGTGGACAGGGGTTTTACTGAAGCTTTCTTT
TRBJ2-7,.,TRBV6-1,TRBD2,CASSDLMLRRGAAGYEQYF,TGTGCCAGCAGTGATCTCATGCTGAGGCGGGGGGCCGCGGGGTACGAGCAGTACTTC
TRBJ1-4,.,TRBV7-6,TRBD1,CASSLTTATGEDEKLFF,TGTGCCAGCAGCTTGACCACGGCGACAGGGGAGGATGAAAAACTGTTTTTT
TRBJ2-5,.,TRBV25-1,.,CASRASPAQETQYF,TGTGCCAGCAGAGCCTCCCCGGCTCAAGAGACCCAGTACTTC
TRBJ1-2,.,TRBV27,.,CASSPRGYGYTF,TGTGCCAGCAGTCCCAGGGGCTATGGCTACACCTTC
TRBJ2-1,.,TRBV18,TRBD2,CASSPPGRREGRDEQFF,TGTGCCAGCTCACCACCGGGACGGCGGGAGGGCCGAGATGAGCAGTTCTTC
TRBJ1-3,.,TRBV7-9,.,CASSLGDSGNTIYF,TGTGCCAGCAGCTTAGGAGACTCTGGAAACACCATATATTTT
TRBJ1-2,.,TRBV19,TRBD1,CASSIRDSYGYTF,TGTGCCAGTAGTATCCGGGACAGCTATGGCTACACCTTC
TRBJ2-1,.,TRBV6-5,TRBD2,CASSYRRESPNEQFF,TGTGCCAGCAGTTACCGGCGGGAGTCACCGAATGAGCAGTTCTTC
TRBJ2-7,once,TRBV7-2,.,CASSPDWSSYEQYF,TGTGCCAGCAGCCCTGACTGGAGCTCCTACGAGCAGTACTTC
TRBJ2-2,.,TRBV5-1,TRBD1,CASSLAGTGSEELFF,TGCGCCAGCAGCTTGGCCGGGACAGGGAGCGAGGAGCTGTTTTTT
TRBJ2-2,.,TRBV5-1,.,CASSLELDIGELFF,TGCGCCAGCAGCTTGGAACTGGATATCGGGGAGCTGTTTTTT
TRBJ1-1,.,TRBV27,.,CASSFFRGRTEAFF,.
TRBJ2-7,.,TRBV6-5,TRBD1,CASSYRGRDEQYF,TGTGCCAGCAGTTACAGGGGGCGCGACGAGCAGTACTTC
TRBJ2-7,few,TRBV27,.,CASSFATGDEQYF,TGTGCCAGCAGTTTTGCGACGGGAGACGAGCAGTACTTC
TRBJ2-7,.,TRBV15,TRBD2,CATSRDRGGSGSYEQYF,TGTGCCACCAGCAGAGATCGGGGGGGTAGCGGGAGCTACGAGCAGTACTTC
TRBJ1-6,.,TRBV28,.,CASSLLRLESPLHF,TGTGCCAGCAGTTTACTCCGCTTGGAATCACCCCTCCACTTT
TRBJ2-1,.,TRBV6-6,.,CASSYSTGRGNEQFF,TGTGCCAGCAGTTACTCAACAGGAAGGGGGAATGAGCAGTTCTTC
TRBJ2-5,few,TRBV11-2,TRBD2,CASSLAPSGGWETQYF,TGTGCCAGCAGCTTAGCCCCTAGCGGGGGGTGGGAGACCCAGTACTTC
TRBJ1-1,.,TRBV2,.,CASSADVNTEAFF,TGTGCCAGCAGCGCGGACGTGAACACTGAAGCTTTCTTT
TRBJ1-1,.,TRBV6-5,.,CASRGGERSTEAFF,TGTGCCAGCAGAGGGGGGGAGAGGAGCACTGAAGCTTTCTTT
TRBJ2-5,.,TRBV27,.,CATPRGPHHF,TGTGCCACCCCACGCGGCCCTCATCACTTC
TRBJ1-6,.,TRBV7-9,TRBD1,CASSLGNRGSPLHF,TGTGCCAGCAGCTTAGGAAACAGGGGTTCACCCCTCCACTTT
TRBJ2-3,.,TRBV5-1,TRBD2,CASSPPSGGFTDTQYF,TGCGCCAGCAGCCCTCCTAGCGGGGGGTTCACAGATACGCAGTATTTT
TRBJ1-1,.,TRBV7-2,.,CASSLVRNEAFF,TGTGCCAGCAGCTTAGTCCGTAACGAAGCTTTCTTT
TRBJ1-1,.,TRBV29-1,TRBD1,CSVGGGTANTEAFF,TGCAGCGTTGGGGGGGGGACAGCCAACACTGAAGCTTTCTTT
TRBJ2-3,.,TRBV6-1,.,CASSERRGPTDTQYF,TGTGCCAGCAGTGAGCGGCGGGGGCCCACAGATACGCAGTATTTT
TRBJ1-4,.,TRBV7-2,.,CASSPRPNEKLFF,TGTGCCAGCAGCCCCCGACCGAATGAAAAACTGTTTTTT
TRBJ2-7,.,TRBV2,TRBD1,CASSAAGQGAGEQYF,TGTGCCAGCAGTGCGGCGGGACAGGGGGCGGGGGAGCAGTACTTC
TRBJ1-2,.,TRBV28,TRBD1,CASKPGQVYGYTF,TGTGCCAGCAAGCCGGGACAGGTGTATGGCTACACCTTC
TRBJ2-7,once,TRBV6-6,.,CASSLQQLGDINEQYF,TGTGCCAGCAGCCTCCAGCAACTTGGCGATATCAACGAGCAGTACTTC
TRBJ2-5,.,TRBV9,TRBD1,CASSQGQGRETQYF,TGTGCCAGCAGCCAGGGACAGGGTCGGGAGACCCAGTACTTC
TRBJ2-3,.,TRBV11-2,TRBD2,CASSTTSGSGDTQYF,TGTGCCAGCAGTACGACTAGCGGGTCGGGAGATACGCAGTATTTT
TRBJ1-1,.,TRBV5-1,.,CASSFIGLMNTEAFF,TGCGCCAGCAGCTTTATAGGTTTGATGAACACTGAAGCTTTCTTT
TRBJ1-1,few,TRBV28,TRBD1,CASSPRTGGYTEAFF,TGTGCCAGCAGTCCGAGGACAGGGGGGTACACTGAAGCTTTCTTT
TRBJ1-3,.,TRBV7-9,.,CASRYGGSGNTIYF,TGTGCCAGCAGGTACGGGGGATCTGGAAACACCATATATTTT
TRBJ1-2,few,TRBV5-1,.,CASSLDLGFDYGYTF,TGCGCCAGCAGCTTGGACCTTGGTTTTGACTATGGCTACACCTTC
TRBJ1-5,.,TRBV25-1,TRBD1,CARGTGSQPQHF,TGTGCCAGAGGGACAGGGAGTCAGCCCCAGCATTTT